The next 7 T cell receptor beta chains were all read from a single sample in a study of graft-versus-host responses after intestinal transplantation. These receptors' antigens are unknown. The assay was immunoSEQ multiplex PCR, and TCRdb's table has in-frame clones only and misses some. The sample carries roughly 100,000 clones, about 90% recorded once. The source was unstimulated CD4+ T cells sorted from spleen or lymph node cells, collected before intestinal transplant. The receptors shown here come from a human donor who received an intestinal transplant.

Comments on this clone: A junction boundary mismatches the germline segment, possibly from a read error. CDR3 in amino acids: CARSQLGGETQYF. The CDR3 bases are TGTGCCAGAAGCCAACTGGGTGGAGAGACCCAGTACTTC. The chain couples TRBV14 to TRBJ2-5; D is unresolved. The CDR3 runs to 13 residues. CDR1 is SGHDN and CDR2 is FVKESK in the germline V gene.

V is TRBV7-3 and J is TRBJ2-6; the D is unclear. The CDR3 length is 17 residues. Germline lookup yields CDR1 SGHTA and CDR2 FQGTGA. Trimming pared 0 bases from V and 0 bases from J, leaving 9 bases between. The chain's CDR3 is CASSLTYRTSGANVLTF. CDR3 sequence (DNA): TGTGCCAGCAGCTTAACGTATAGGACCTCTGGGGCCAACGTCCTGACTTTC.

The rearrangement joins TRBV19 to TRBJ2-5, with TRBD2 identical over 10 bases. Germline-derived CDR1 and CDR2 are LNHDA and SQIVND (reference sequence). Trimming cost V 8 bases and J 2 bases; bases outside gene matches: 5. The CDR3 runs to 14 residues. CDR3 sequence: CASRGLAKQETQYF. The CDR3 nucleotides are TGTGCCAGTCGGGGACTAGCGAAACAAGAGACCCAGTACTTC.

The chain uses TRBV10-3 and TRBJ1-3; D not resolved. This CDR3 has 15 amino acids. V dropped 3 bases and J dropped 4 bases, with 13 bases sitting between them. In germline, CDR1 is ENHRY, CDR2 SYGVKD. This chain's CDR3 is CAISEQQMSGNTIYF. CDR3 coding DNA: TGTGCCATCAGTGAACAGCAAATGTCCGGAAACACCATATATTTT.

This clone turned up a few times. This sequence joins TRBV5-6 and TRBJ1-3; no definite D call. Germline CDR1 reads SGHDT; CDR2 reads YYEEEE. CDR3 length: 13 residues. V was clipped by 4 bases and J by 3 bases, with 8 bases between them. The CDR3 DNA reads TGTGCCAGCAGCCTGGACGTTGGAAACACCATATATTTT. Protein: CASSLDVGNTIYF.

This clone was counted only a few times. This rearrangement joins TRBV5-1 to TRBJ2-2; D not certain. Between the trimmed V and J ends, which lost 4 bases and 2 bases, there was a span of 3 bases. CDR1 and CDR2 from the germline V gene are SGHRS and YFSETQ. The CDR3 totals 12 residues. The CDR3, as DNA: TGCGCCAGCAGCATAAACACCGGGGAGCTGTTTTTT. Translated, it gives CASSINTGELFF.

This chain links TRBV10-3 with TRBJ2-7; D gene ambiguous. V lost 1 base and J lost 3, with 1 base in between. This CDR3 contains 11 residues. Per germline, CDR1 ENHRY and CDR2 SYGVKD. The CDR3 coding sequence is TGTGCCATCAGTGAGTTCTACGAGCAGTACTTC. This encodes CAISEFYEQYF.